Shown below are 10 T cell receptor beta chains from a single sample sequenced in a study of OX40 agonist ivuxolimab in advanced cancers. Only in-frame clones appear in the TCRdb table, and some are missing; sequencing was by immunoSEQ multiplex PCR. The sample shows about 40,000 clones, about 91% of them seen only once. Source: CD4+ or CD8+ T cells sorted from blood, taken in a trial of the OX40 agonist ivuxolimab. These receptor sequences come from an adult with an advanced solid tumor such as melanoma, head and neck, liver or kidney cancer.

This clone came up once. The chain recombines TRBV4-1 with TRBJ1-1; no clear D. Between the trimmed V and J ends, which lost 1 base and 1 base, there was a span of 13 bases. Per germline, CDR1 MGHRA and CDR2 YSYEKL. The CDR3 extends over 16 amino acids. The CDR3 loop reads CASSQALGWGNTEAFF. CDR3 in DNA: TGCGCCAGCAGCCAAGCCCTAGGTTGGGGGAACACTGAAGCTTTCTTT.

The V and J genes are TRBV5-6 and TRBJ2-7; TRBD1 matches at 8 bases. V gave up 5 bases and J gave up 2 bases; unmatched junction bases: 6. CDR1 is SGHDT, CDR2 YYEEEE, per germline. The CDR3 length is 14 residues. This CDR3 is CASSPGTGPYEQYF. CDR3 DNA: TGTGCCAGCAGTCCCGGGACAGGACCCTACGAGCAGTACTTC.

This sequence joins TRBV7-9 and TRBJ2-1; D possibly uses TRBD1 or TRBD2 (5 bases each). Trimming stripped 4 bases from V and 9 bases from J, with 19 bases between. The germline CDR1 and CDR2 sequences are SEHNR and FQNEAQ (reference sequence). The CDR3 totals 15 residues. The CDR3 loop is CASSSTEKVGTEQFF. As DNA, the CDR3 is TGTGCCAGCAGCTCAACGGAGAAGGTCGGGACTGAGCAGTTCTTC.

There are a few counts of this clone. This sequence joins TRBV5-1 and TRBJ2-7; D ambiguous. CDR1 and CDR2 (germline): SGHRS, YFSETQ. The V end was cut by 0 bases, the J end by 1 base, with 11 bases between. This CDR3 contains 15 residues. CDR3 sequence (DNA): TGCGCCAGCAGCTTGGCTTCTCTCCTATCCTACGAGCAGTACTTC. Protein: CASSLASLLSYEQYF.

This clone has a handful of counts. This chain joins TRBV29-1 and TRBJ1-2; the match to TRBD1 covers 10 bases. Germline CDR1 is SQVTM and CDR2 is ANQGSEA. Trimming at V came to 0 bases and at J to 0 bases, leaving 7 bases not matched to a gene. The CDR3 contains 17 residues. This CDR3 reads CSVEDGTGVTPNYGYTF. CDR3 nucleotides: TGCAGCGTTGAAGATGGGACAGGGGTGACTCCTAACTATGGCTACACCTTC. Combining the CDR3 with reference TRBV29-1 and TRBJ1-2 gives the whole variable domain SAVISQKPSRDICQRGTSLTIQCQVDSQVTMMFWYRQQPGQSLTLIATANQGSEATYESGFVIDKFPISRPNLTFSTLTVSNMSPEDSSIYLCSVEDGTGVTPNYGYTFGSGTRLTVV.

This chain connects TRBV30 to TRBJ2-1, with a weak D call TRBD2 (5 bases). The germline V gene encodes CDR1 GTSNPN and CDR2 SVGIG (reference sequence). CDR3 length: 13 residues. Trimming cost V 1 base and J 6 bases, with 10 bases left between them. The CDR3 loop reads CAWSGGLSNEQFF. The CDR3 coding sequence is TGTGCCTGGAGTGGAGGGCTATCCAATGAGCAGTTCTTC.

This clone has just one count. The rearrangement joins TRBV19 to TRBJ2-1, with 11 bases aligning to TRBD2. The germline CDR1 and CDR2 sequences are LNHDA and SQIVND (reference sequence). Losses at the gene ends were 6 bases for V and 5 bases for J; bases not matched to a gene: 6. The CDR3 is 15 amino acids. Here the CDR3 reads CASSRLAGWNNEQFF. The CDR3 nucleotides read TGTGCCAGTAGCCGACTAGCGGGATGGAACAATGAGCAGTTCTTC. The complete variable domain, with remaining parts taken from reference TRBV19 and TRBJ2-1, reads DGGITQSPKYLFRKEGQNVTLSCEQNLNHDAMYWYRQDPGQGLRLIYYSQIVNDFQKGDIAEGYSVSREKKESFPLTVTSAQKNPTAFYLCASSRLAGWNNEQFFGPGTRLTVL.

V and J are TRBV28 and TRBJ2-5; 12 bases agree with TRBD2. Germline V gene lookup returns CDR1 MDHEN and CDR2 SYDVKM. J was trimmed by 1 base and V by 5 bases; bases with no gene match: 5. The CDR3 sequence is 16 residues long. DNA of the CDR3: TGTGCCAGCAGTCCCAGGACTAGCGGGGTCCAAGAGACCCAGTACTTC. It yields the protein CASSPRTSGVQETQYF. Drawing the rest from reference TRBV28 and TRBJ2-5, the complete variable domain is DVKVTQSSRYLVKRTGEKVFLECVQDMDHENMFWYRQDPGLGLRLIYFSYDVKMKEKGDIPEGYSVSREKKERFSLILESASTNQTSMYLCASSPRTSGVQETQYFGPGTRLLVL.

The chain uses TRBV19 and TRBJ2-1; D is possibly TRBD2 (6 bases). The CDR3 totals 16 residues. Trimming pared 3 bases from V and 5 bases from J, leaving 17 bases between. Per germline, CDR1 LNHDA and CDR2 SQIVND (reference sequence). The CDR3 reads CASSIRQSWGDNEQFF. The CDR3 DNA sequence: TGTGCCAGTAGTATTCGTCAGTCCTGGGGGGACAATGAGCAGTTCTTC.

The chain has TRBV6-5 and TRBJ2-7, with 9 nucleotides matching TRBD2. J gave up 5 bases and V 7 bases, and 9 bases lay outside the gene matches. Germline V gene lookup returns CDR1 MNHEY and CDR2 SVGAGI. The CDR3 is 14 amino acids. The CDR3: CASNLAGTVHEQYF. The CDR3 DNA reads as TGTGCCAGCAACCTAGCGGGAACAGTCCACGAGCAGTACTTC.